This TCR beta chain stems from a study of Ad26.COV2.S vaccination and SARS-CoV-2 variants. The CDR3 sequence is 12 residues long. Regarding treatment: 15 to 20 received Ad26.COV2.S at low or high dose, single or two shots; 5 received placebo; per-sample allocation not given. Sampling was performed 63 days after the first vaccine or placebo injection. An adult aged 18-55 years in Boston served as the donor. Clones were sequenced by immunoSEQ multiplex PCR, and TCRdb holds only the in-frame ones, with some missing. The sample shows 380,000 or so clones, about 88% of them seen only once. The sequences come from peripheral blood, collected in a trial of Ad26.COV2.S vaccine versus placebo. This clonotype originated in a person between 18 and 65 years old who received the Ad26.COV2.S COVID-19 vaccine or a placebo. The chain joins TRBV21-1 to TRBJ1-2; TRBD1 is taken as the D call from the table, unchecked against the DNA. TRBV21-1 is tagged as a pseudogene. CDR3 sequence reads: CASDLTGYGYTF. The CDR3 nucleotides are TGTGCCAGCGATTTGACAGGTTATGGCTACACCTTC.